The 30 T cell receptor beta chains below were found in one sample sequenced in a study of blood T cell repertoires in COVID-19. Clones were sequenced by immunoSEQ multiplex PCR, and TCRdb holds only the in-frame ones, with some missing. Altogether about 220,000 clones are present, roughly 84% being singletons, with the ten largest covering around 2.4%. Sequences were obtained from peripheral blood. The receptors were sampled from a man aged 35 to 55 who had recovered from COVID-19.

The chain is built from TRBV19 and TRBJ2-5, with TRBD2 matching 13 bases. The V segment lost 7 bases and the J segment 2 bases; nucleotides outside the gene matches: 4. Germline CDR1 and CDR2: LNHDA and SQIVND (reference sequence). The CDR3 is 15 amino acids. The CDR3 reads CASTSGLAGQETQYF. The CDR3 bases are TGTGCCAGTACCTCGGGACTAGCGGGGCAAGAGACCCAGTACTTC. Full variable domain (missing parts from reference TRBV19 and TRBJ2-5): DGGITQSPKYLFRKEGQNVTLSCEQNLNHDAMYWYRQDPGQGLRLIYYSQIVNDFQKGDIAEGYSVSREKKESFPLTVTSAQKNPTAFYLCASTSGLAGQETQYFGPGTRLLVL.

The genes are TRBV19 and TRBJ1-1; 8 nucleotides line up with TRBD1. V lost 5 bases, J lost 5 bases, and 7 bases stayed unmatched. The CDR3 totals 14 residues. CDR1 is LNHDA, CDR2 SQIVND, per germline (reference sequence). The CDR3 DNA reads as TGTGCCAGTAGTCCCGGACAGGGTTTGACTGAAGCTTTCTTT. Translated, it gives CASSPGQGLTEAFF.

J is TRBJ1-3 and V is TRBV5-1, with TRBD1 matching over 9 bases. This CDR3 comprises 15 residues. Germline-derived CDR1 and CDR2 are SGHRS and YFSETQ. With V trimmed by 4 bases and J by 6 bases, 8 bases remained unmatched. CDR3 in DNA: TGCGCCAGCAGCCCGGACAGGGGAATGACAAACACCATATATTTT. As protein: CASSPDRGMTNTIYF.

The rearrangement links TRBV19 to TRBJ1-3; TRBD1 agrees at 7 bases. This CDR3 comprises 15 residues. Trimming took 5 bases from V and 0 from J; bases not matched to a gene: 4. CDR1 is LNHDA and CDR2 is SQIVND in the germline V gene (reference sequence). The CDR3 sequence: CASSRTGDSGNTIYF. For the CDR3, the DNA is TGTGCCAGTAGTCGCACAGGGGACTCTGGAAACACCATATATTTT.

V usage is TRBV29-1 and J usage is TRBJ2-1, with TRBD2 as a possible D gene (5 bases). Germline V gene lookup returns CDR1 SQVTM and CDR2 ANQGSEA. The CDR3 spans 13 residues. Trimming cost V 4 bases and J 7 bases, with 14 bases left between them. CDR3 loop: CSVGGSIGNEQFF. For the CDR3, the DNA is TGCAGCGTTGGTGGGAGTATCGGAAATGAGCAGTTCTTC.

This clone has a handful of counts. V is TRBV12-3 or TRBV12-4 and J is TRBJ2-1; maybe TRBD1 (6 bases). The CDR3 spans 10 residues. Trimming stripped 8 bases from V and 10 bases from J, with 9 bases between. CDR3 in amino acids: CASGDREQFF. The CDR3 DNA reads as TGTGCCAGCGGAGACAGGGAGCAGTTCTTC.

The chain uses TRBV6-5 and TRBJ1-2, with a possible D match to TRBD1 (6 bases). V lost 2 bases to trimming and J lost 3 bases, with 16 bases between them. CDR3 size: 16 residues. Germline V gene lookup returns CDR1 MNHEY and CDR2 SVGAGI. The CDR3 DNA reads TGTGCCAGCAGTTACGCACCACCCAGGGGTGACTATGGCTACACCTTC. Residues: CASSYAPPRGDYGYTF.

This clone is a singleton in its sample. The chain couples TRBV5-1 to TRBJ2-1, with 12 bases lining up with TRBD1. J lost 7 bases, V lost 4 bases, and 6 bases had no gene match. Germline lookup yields CDR1 SGHRS and CDR2 YFSETQ. The length of the CDR3 is 15 residues. CDR3 DNA: TGCGCCAGCAGCGGGGGACAGGGGGCCCATAATGAGCAGTTCTTC. Protein product: CASSGGQGAHNEQFF.

The chain is built from TRBV6-2 or TRBV6-3 and TRBJ2-1; tentatively, D is TRBD2 (6 bases). Deletions cut 4 bases from V and 4 bases from J, with 20 bases between. Germline lookup yields CDR1 MNHEY and CDR2 SVGEGT. The CDR3 spans 17 residues. CDR3 nucleotide sequence: TGTGCCAGCAGTTTATCCGTCGCTAGCGCCTCTTACAATGAGCAGTTCTTC. Its translation: CASSLSVASASYNEQFF.

V and J are TRBV7-9 and TRBJ2-7, with 9 bases lining up with TRBD1. After removal of 1 base from V and 6 bases from J, the junction contained 10 bases not matched to a gene. This CDR3 has 16 residues. CDR1 and CDR2 from the germline V gene are SEHNR and FQNEAQ (reference sequence). This chain's CDR3 is CASSLVRDRVIREQYF. CDR3 in DNA: TGTGCCAGCAGCTTAGTAAGGGACAGGGTGATCCGCGAGCAGTACTTC.

With regard to this clone: At one end, the junction sequence differs from germline, possibly due to a read error. Other nucleotide sequences in the sample specify the same CDR3. The chain uses TRBV3-1 (or the pseudogene TRBV3-2) and TRBJ2-7, with 8 bases matching TRBD2. From germline, CDR1 is LGHDT and CDR2 YNNKEL (reference sequence). This CDR3 is built from 12 residues. CDR3 in amino acids: CASSQLAGEQYF. The CDR3 nucleotides are TGTGCCAGCAGCCAACTAGCGGGCGAGCAATACTTC.

The CDR3 nucleotides are TGTGCCAGCAGCTACAACCGGGACAGGGTCTACGAGCAGTACTTC. Translated: CASSYNRDRVYEQYF. The chain recombines TRBV7-2 with TRBJ2-7; 9 bases map to TRBD1. The CDR3 covers 15 residues. Trimming removed 4 bases from V and 3 bases from J; junction bases left unmatched: 7. CDR1 SGHTA and CDR2 FQGNSA come from the germline V gene. The complete variable domain, with remaining parts taken from reference TRBV7-2 and TRBJ2-7, reads GAGVSQSPSNKVTEKGKDVELRCDPISGHTALYWYRQSLGQGLEFLIYFQGNSAPDKSGLPSDRFSAERTGGSVSTLTIQRTQQEDSAVYLCASSYNRDRVYEQYFGPGTRLTVT.

J is TRBJ1-3 and V is TRBV7-9; no clear D. The CDR3 has 14 residues. Germline V CDR1 and CDR2: SEHNR, FQNEAQ (reference sequence). Trimming took off 2 bases at V and 1 base at J, with 6 bases between the two ends. The CDR3 sequence is CASSLPESGNTIYF. The DNA for the CDR3 is TGTGCCAGCAGCTTACCGGAGTCTGGAAACACCATATATTTT. Full variable domain (rest looked up from reference TRBV7-9 and TRBJ1-3): DTGVSQNPRHKITKRGQNVTFRCDPISEHNRLYWYRQTLGQGPEFLTYFQNEAQLEKSRLLSDRFSAERPKGSFSTLEIQRTEQGDSAMYLCASSLPESGNTIYFGEGSWLTVV.

This clone turned up a few times. Other DNA variants within this sample encode the same CDR3. The V call is TRBV7-6, the J call TRBJ2-1, with TRBD2 matching over 7 bases. With V trimmed by 1 base and J by 6 bases, 3 bases remained unmatched. CDR1 is SGHVS and CDR2 is FNYEAQ in the germline V gene. The CDR3 extends over 14 amino acids. CDR3 amino acids: CASSLGLAGNEQFF. The CDR3 nucleotides are TGTGCCAGCAGCTTAGGACTAGCTGGCAATGAGCAGTTCTTC.

The CDR3 spells CASSRGTGGYEQYF. CDR3 sequence (DNA): TGCGCCAGCAGCCGAGGGACAGGAGGCTACGAGCAGTACTTC. The gene calls are TRBV4-1 and TRBJ2-7, with 8 bases lining up with TRBD1. After removal of 4 bases from V and 3 bases from J, the junction contained 5 bases not matched to a gene. CDR1 and CDR2 from the germline V gene are MGHRA and YSYEKL. This CDR3 is 14 amino acids long.

V is TRBV9 and J is TRBJ2-5; possibly TRBD1 for D (6 bases). Germline CDR1 SGDLS, CDR2 YYNGEE. Trimming stripped 3 bases from V and 5 bases from J, with 14 bases between. The CDR3 extends over 14 amino acids. The chain's CDR3 is CASSAWDQGETQYF. As DNA, the CDR3 is TGTGCCAGCAGCGCCTGGGACCAGGGGGAGACCCAGTACTTC.

The chain joins TRBV12-3 or TRBV12-4 to TRBJ1-3; D not certain. The V and J ends lost 3 bases and 4 bases respectively, with 7 bases between them. The CDR3 is 13 residues long. The CDR3 DNA reads as TGTGCCAGCAGTTTCGTCAGGGGAAACACCATATATTTT. Amino acid sequence: CASSFVRGNTIYF.

The chain couples TRBV7-2 to TRBJ2-5; tentative D call: TRBD2 (6 bases). The CDR3 is 15 residues long. Trimming took off 1 base at V and 4 bases at J, with 13 bases between the two ends. Germline CDR1 and CDR2: SGHTA and FQGNSA. CDR3 coding DNA: TGTGCCAGCAGCTTAGTCCCTAGCGTACGAGAGACCCAGTACTTC. As protein: CASSLVPSVRETQYF.

V gene TRBV6-2 or TRBV6-3 combines with J gene TRBJ2-2, with 8 bases aligning to TRBD1. The CDR3 extends over 17 amino acids. V trimming: 6 bases; J trimming: 1 base; junction bases outside the gene matches: 10. The germline gives CDR1 MNHEY, CDR2 SVGEGT. The CDR3 loop reads CASSPFVGQGNTGELFF. The CDR3 DNA sequence: TGTGCCAGCAGCCCGTTTGTAGGACAGGGGAACACCGGGGAGCTGTTTTTT.

This clone was seen more than once but under ten times. The CDR3 spells CASRHGVNTGELFF. The CDR3, as DNA: TGTGCCAGCCGACACGGGGTTAACACCGGGGAGCTGTTTTTT. The rearrangement uses TRBV19 and TRBJ2-2, with a weak D call TRBD2 (5 bases). The CDR3 extends over 14 amino acids. V lost 9 bases, J lost 2 bases, and 13 bases lay in between. In germline, CDR1 is LNHDA, CDR2 SQIVND (reference sequence).

This chain uses TRBV7-2 with TRBJ2-1; perhaps TRBD2 as D (6 bases). The V gene's germline CDR1 is SGHTA and CDR2 FQGNSA. The V and J ends lost 5 bases and 0 bases respectively, with 8 bases between them. This CDR3 region has 14 residues. The CDR3 is CASSVTSSYNEQFF. Written as DNA, the CDR3 is TGTGCCAGCAGCGTGACTAGCTCCTACAATGAGCAGTTCTTC.

This chain uses TRBV6-5 with TRBJ2-7; 9 nucleotides match TRBD1. The junction had 9 bases not matched to a gene; V was cut back by 4 bases and J by 5 bases. The germline CDR1 and CDR2 sequences are MNHEY and SVGAGI. The CDR3 loop spans 15 amino acids. The CDR3 loop reads CASSFAGTGRNEQYF. The CDR3 nucleotides are TGTGCCAGCAGTTTCGCCGGGACAGGGCGCAACGAGCAGTACTTC.

V is TRBV18 and J is TRBJ1-2; D uncertain. The ends were cut back, 0 bases at V and 8 bases at J, with 16 bases in the middle. The V gene's germline CDR1 is KGHSH and CDR2 LQKENI. The CDR3 runs to 15 residues. CDR3 in amino acids: CASSPPSPGVSGYTF. The DNA of the CDR3 is TGTGCCAGCTCACCACCCTCCCCCGGAGTAAGCGGCTACACCTTC.

This chain joins TRBV6-5 and TRBJ2-2; D is undetermined. CDR1 and CDR2 (germline): MNHEY, SVGAGI. This CDR3 has 16 amino acids. Trimming removed 4 bases at V and 3 bases at J, with 15 bases between. CDR3 sequence (DNA): TGTGCCAGCAGTTCCTTATCCGGGTCCCACACCGGGGAGCTGTTTTTT. Translated, it gives CASSSLSGSHTGELFF.

The gene calls are TRBV6-2 or TRBV6-3 and TRBJ2-5; D gene uncertain. Trimming shortened V by 2 bases and J by 3 bases, and 16 bases separated the two germline ends. This CDR3 is built from 16 residues. Germline V gene lookup returns CDR1 MNHEY and CDR2 SVGEGT. The CDR3 loop reads CASSYGLVAAKETQYF. DNA of the CDR3: TGTGCCAGCAGTTACGGTTTAGTAGCAGCAAAAGAGACCCAGTACTTC.

The chain has TRBV5-1 and TRBJ2-7, with 8 bases that match TRBD1. The CDR3 is made up of 16 amino acids. With V trimmed by 4 bases and J by 2 bases, 11 bases remained unmatched. The V gene's germline CDR1 is SGHRS and CDR2 YFSETQ. CDR3 amino acids: CASSLDREFVAYEQYF. The CDR3 DNA follows: TGCGCCAGCAGCCTGGACAGGGAATTTGTCGCCTACGAGCAGTACTTC.

This rearrangement joins TRBV2 to TRBJ2-3; D is ambiguous. Trimming removed 5 bases from V and 0 bases from J, with 9 bases in between. The CDR3 spans 14 residues. The V gene's germline CDR1 is SNHLY and CDR2 FYNNEI. CDR3 protein: CASSSGVSTDTQYF. CDR3 nucleotides: TGTGCCAGCAGTTCCGGAGTTAGCACAGATACGCAGTATTTT. Variable domain in full (rest from reference TRBV2 and TRBJ2-3): EPEVTQTPSHQVTQMGQEVILRCVPISNHLYFYWYRQILGQKVEFLVSFYNNEISEKSEIFDDQFSVERPDGSNFTLKIRSTKLEDSAMYFCASSSGVSTDTQYFGPGTRLTVL.

This clone was found once. The chain couples TRBV7-2 to TRBJ2-7; 8 nucleotides match TRBD2. J was trimmed by 5 bases and V by 5 bases; bases with no gene match: 14. This CDR3 is 16 amino acids long. Per germline, CDR1 SGHTA and CDR2 FQGNSA. The CDR3 DNA is TGTGCCAGCAGCCTAGACCAGGTGGGGACTAGAGACGAGCAGTACTTC. Protein product: CASSLDQVGTRDEQYF.

The chain joins TRBV6-5 to TRBJ1-2; 8 bases match TRBD1. The junction had 12 bases not matched to a gene; V was cut back by 8 bases and J by 4 bases. This CDR3 comprises 15 residues. The germline V gene has CDR1 MNHEY and CDR2 SVGAGI. The CDR3 nucleotides are TGTGCCAGCGCATACGCCGGGACAGGTCCCTATGGCTACACCTTC. It codes for CASAYAGTGPYGYTF.

This chain uses TRBV5-1 with TRBJ2-2; the match to TRBD1 covers 9 bases. This CDR3 comprises 16 residues. J lost 4 bases, V lost 4 bases, and 8 bases had no gene match. Germline V gene data show CDR1 as SGHRS and CDR2 as YFSETQ. CDR3: CASSIPDRGVTGELFF. CDR3 in DNA: TGCGCCAGCAGCATCCCGGACAGGGGAGTCACCGGGGAGCTGTTTTTT.